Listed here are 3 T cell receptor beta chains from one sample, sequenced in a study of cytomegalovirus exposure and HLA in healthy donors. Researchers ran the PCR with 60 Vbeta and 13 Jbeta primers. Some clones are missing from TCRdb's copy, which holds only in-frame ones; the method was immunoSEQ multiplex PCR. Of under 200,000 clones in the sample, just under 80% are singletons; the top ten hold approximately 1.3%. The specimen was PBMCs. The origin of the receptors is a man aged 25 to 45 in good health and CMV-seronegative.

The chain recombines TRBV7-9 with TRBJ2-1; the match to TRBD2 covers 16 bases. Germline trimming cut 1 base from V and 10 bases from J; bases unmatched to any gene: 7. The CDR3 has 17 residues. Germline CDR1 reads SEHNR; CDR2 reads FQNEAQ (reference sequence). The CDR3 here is CASSLDGTSGRAKEQFF. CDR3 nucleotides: TGTGCCAGCAGCTTAGATGGGACTAGCGGGAGGGCGAAAGAGCAGTTCTTC.

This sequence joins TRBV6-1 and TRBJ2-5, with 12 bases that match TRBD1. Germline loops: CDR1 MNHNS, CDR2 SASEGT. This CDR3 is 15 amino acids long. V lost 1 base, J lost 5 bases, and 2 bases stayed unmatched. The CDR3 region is CASSEGDRGPETQYF. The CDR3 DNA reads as TGTGCCAGCAGTGAAGGGGACAGGGGGCCGGAGACCCAGTACTTC.

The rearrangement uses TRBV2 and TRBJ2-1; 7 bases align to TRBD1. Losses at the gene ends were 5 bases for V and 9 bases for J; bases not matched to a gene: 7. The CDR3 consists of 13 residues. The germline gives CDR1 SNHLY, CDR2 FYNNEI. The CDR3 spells CASSTRGQGEQFF. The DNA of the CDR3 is TGTGCCAGCAGTACGAGGGGGCAGGGTGAGCAGTTCTTC.